This passage covers 21 T cell receptor beta chains from one sample sequenced in a study of regulatory T cells in long-lasting Graves disease. Described time point: newly diagnosed GD, antithyroid drugs for less than 3 months. TCR sequences were obtained from RNA taken from PBMCs. Assembly of TCR beta libraries relied on iRepertoire HTBI primers together with Arm-PCR of CDR3 regions. TCRdb reprocessed the multiplex PCR reads via MiXCR and lists one record per CDR3 protein. This sample has 410,000 or so distinct CDR3 sequences; around 14% occur once, and the top ten carry over 15%. These data were likewise used in another study, on T cells in Graves' hyperthyroidism and ophthalmopathy.

Sequencing was performed on peripheral blood mononuclear cells (PBMCs), taken at new diagnosis, from a patient treated with antithyroid drugs. The receptor set was obtained from a woman aged 25-40 years with Graves disease.

This clonotype has a count of ten or more. J is TRBJ1-5 and V is TRBV20-1; no firm D call. The ends were cut back, 4 bases at V and 2 bases at J, with 6 bases in the middle. Germline CDR1 DFQATT, CDR2 SNEGSKA (reference sequence). The CDR3 loop spans 12 amino acids. CDR3 protein: CSAMDGNQPQHF. DNA for the CDR3: TGCAGTGCTATGGACGGCAATCAGCCCCAGCATTTT.

This clonotype was observed many times. The chain carries TRBV19 and TRBJ1-5; D may be TRBD1 (6 bases). Trimming pared 3 bases from V and 6 bases from J, leaving 15 bases between. Germline CDR1 is LNHDA and CDR2 is SQIVND (reference sequence). The CDR3 consists of 15 residues. The CDR3 spells CASSIRGGYGQPQHF. In DNA form, the CDR3 reads TGTGCCAGTAGTATCAGGGGAGGGTACGGTCAGCCCCAGCATTTT.

This clonotype was seen a handful of times. The rearrangement joins TRBV5-1 to TRBJ1-5; D not resolved. This CDR3 is built from 14 residues. Looked up from germline, CDR1 is SGHRS and CDR2 is YFSETQ. Trimming took 3 bases from V and 3 from J, leaving 10 bases between them. CDR3 DNA sequence: TGCGCCAGCAGCTCTGGGTCCCTCAATCAGCCCCAGCATTTT. This codes for CASSSGSLNQPQHF.

The V and J genes are TRBV4-1 and TRBJ2-4; possibly TRBD2 for D (6 bases). Germline V gives CDR1 MGHRA, CDR2 YSYEKL. The CDR3 sequence is 11 residues long. Trimming pared 7 bases from V and 7 bases from J, leaving 8 bases between. CDR3 nucleotides: TGCGCCAGCAATGGGGGGAACATTCAGTACTTC. Translation gives CASNGGNIQYF.

The chain couples TRBV24-1 to TRBJ1-5, with D hard to call. The CDR3 consists of 12 residues. CDR1 is KGHDR and CDR2 is SFDVKD in the germline V gene. The V end lost 2 bases, the J end lost 5 bases, and 3 bases lay between the germline ends. The CDR3 DNA reads as TGTGCCACCAGTGATTATGATCAGCCCCAGCATTTT. Translated, it gives CATSDYDQPQHF.

This clonotype was observed at least ten times. The V and J genes are TRBV3-1 and TRBJ1-1; D unclear. The V gene lost 1 base and the J gene lost 5 bases, with 5 bases spanning the gap. Germline values: CDR1 LGHDT, CDR2 YNNKEL (reference sequence). The CDR3 is made up of 12 amino acids. The CDR3 nucleotides read TGTGCCAGCAGCCAAGCAGGTACTGAAGCTTTCTTT. This codes for CASSQAGTEAFF.

This clonotype turned up a few times. The chain is built from TRBV7-2 and TRBJ2-1, with D perhaps matching TRBD2 (6 bases). The CDR3 runs to 16 residues. CDR1 SGHTA and CDR2 FQGNSA come from the germline V gene. The V end lost 5 bases, the J end lost 4 bases, and 18 bases lay between the germline ends. Written as DNA, the CDR3 is TGTGCCAGCAGCCCGGCCGGTAGCGGCTTTTACAATGAGCAGTTCTTC. It codes for CASSPAGSGFYNEQFF.

In the case of this clonotype: A far larger clone is one nucleotide away, so this likely arose from a read error. In nucleotides, the CDR3 is TGTGCCAGCACAACTACAGGGGTAGCGGGATACAATGAGCAGTACTTC. Translated, it gives CASTTTGVAGYNEQYF. The chain uses TRBV5-5 and TRBJ2-4, with D possibly TRBD2 on 8 matching bases. Trimming pared 6 bases from V and 13 bases from J, leaving 29 bases between. CDR3 length equals 16 residues. CDR1 and CDR2 (germline): SGHKS, YYEKEE (reference sequence).

This clonotype occurred many times. The chain has TRBV12-3 or TRBV12-4 and TRBJ2-5, with TRBD2 matching over 14 bases. V lost 5 bases to trimming and J lost 5 bases; unmatched junction nucleotides: 4. The CDR3 covers 15 residues. The CDR3 loop is CASSKGTSGSETQYF. CDR3 sequence (DNA): TGTGCCAGCAGTAAGGGGACTAGCGGGAGTGAGACCCAGTACTTC.

This clonotype was seen ten or more times. The chain is built from TRBV19 and TRBJ2-1; the D is unclear. V lost 6 bases to trimming and J lost 6 bases, with 12 bases between them. The CDR3 sequence is 13 residues long. Germline CDR1 and CDR2: LNHDA and SQIVND (reference sequence). The CDR3 spells CASRAPGTNEQFF. Here the CDR3 DNA reads TGTGCCAGTAGGGCCCCGGGCACCAATGAGCAGTTCTTC.

This clonotype was observed many times. V is TRBV3-1 and J is TRBJ2-3; the D gene is possibly TRBD2 (6 bases). V lost 4 bases and J 4 bases, leaving 12 bases between the germline ends. The V gene's germline CDR1 is LGHDT and CDR2 YNNKEL (reference sequence). The CDR3 length is 14 residues. CDR3 in amino acids: CASSRLVGPDTQYF. CDR3 DNA: TGTGCCAGCAGCCGACTAGTTGGGCCAGATACGCAGTATTTT.

The chain couples TRBV6-6 to TRBJ1-2; maybe TRBD1 (5 bases). The CDR3 loop spans 17 amino acids. Germline loops: CDR1 MNHNY, CDR2 SVGAGI (reference sequence). V was pared by 0 bases and J by 4 bases, with 18 bases between. The CDR3 sequence: CASSYSIGGAEAYGYTF. The CDR3 nucleotides read TGTGCCAGCAGTTACTCGATCGGAGGGGCAGAGGCCTATGGCTACACCTTC.

This clonotype was seen ten or more times. The rearrangement uses TRBV29-1 and TRBJ2-7; TRBD1 aligns across 9 bases. V lost 3 bases and J lost 0; bases outside the gene matches: 9. Looked up from germline, CDR1 is SQVTM and CDR2 is ANQGSEA. The CDR3 is 16 amino acids. The CDR3 is CSVEGTGMDGSYEQYF. The CDR3 DNA sequence: TGCAGCGTTGAGGGGACAGGGATGGATGGCTCCTACGAGCAGTACTTC.

This chain links TRBV27 with TRBJ2-2, with 10 bases aligning to TRBD2. Germline V CDR1 and CDR2: MNHEY, SMNVEV (reference sequence). The CDR3 sequence is 16 residues long. Unmatched junction bases numbered 7, after V lost 5 bases and J lost 4 bases. For the CDR3, the DNA is TGTGCCAGCAGTACCCCTAGCGGGAGAAGCACCGGGGAGCTGTTTTTT. The encoded protein is CASSTPSGRSTGELFF.

This clonotype was seen at least ten times. This sequence joins TRBV12-3 or TRBV12-4 and TRBJ2-2; 13 bases align to TRBD2. Losses at the gene ends were 6 bases for V and 5 bases for J; bases not matched to a gene: 9. The CDR3 spans 17 residues. CDR3 protein: CASSHGLAGVGTGELFF. The DNA for the CDR3 is TGTGCCAGCAGCCATGGACTAGCGGGAGTCGGAACCGGGGAGCTGTTTTTT.

The chain uses TRBV4-1 and TRBJ1-1; D unresolved. V was trimmed by 3 bases and J by 2 bases, leaving 16 bases between them. CDR3 length: 16 residues. The germline CDR1 and CDR2 sequences are MGHRA and YSYEKL. The CDR3 region is CASSQVSGVSNTEAFF. The DNA for the CDR3 is TGCGCCAGCAGCCAGGTGTCGGGAGTGTCAAACACTGAAGCTTTCTTT.

This clonotype appeared many times. This chain links TRBV3-1 with TRBJ2-7; D ambiguous. Trimming cost V 5 bases and J 5 bases, with 16 bases left between them. The CDR3 is 14 amino acids. Germline assignment: CDR1 LGHDT and CDR2 YNNKEL (reference sequence). In nucleotides, the CDR3 is TGTGCCAGCAGCTCATGGGCTACCTCTAACGAGCAGTACTTC. This codes for CASSSWATSNEQYF.

V and J are TRBV20-1 and TRBJ1-1; D possibly corresponds to TRBD1 (6 bases). The CDR3 consists of 14 residues. V shed 4 bases and J shed 0 bases, with 12 bases lying between them. Looked up from germline, CDR1 is DFQATT and CDR2 is SNEGSKA (reference sequence). The CDR3 DNA is TGCAGTGCTATCGACAGGATTATGAACACTGAAGCTTTCTTT. Translation: CSAIDRIMNTEAFF.

The genes are TRBV6-5 and TRBJ2-7, with 9 bases that match TRBD2. V shed 2 bases and J 3 bases; nucleotides not matched to a gene: 5. The germline V gene has CDR1 MNHEY and CDR2 SVGAGI. This CDR3 spans 15 amino acids. The CDR3: CASSYRASGIYEQYF. DNA for the CDR3: TGTGCCAGCAGTTACAGGGCTAGCGGGATCTACGAGCAGTACTTC.

In this sample, this clonotype turned up many times. The genes are TRBV6-5 and TRBJ1-6, with D perhaps TRBD1 (6 bases). Germline assignment: CDR1 MNHEY and CDR2 SVGAGI. There are 14 residues in the CDR3. The germline V and J ends were trimmed by 2 bases and 10 bases, with 12 bases remaining between them. The CDR3, as DNA: TGTGCCAGCAGTTACGTCAACAGGGAATCACCCCTCCACTTT. Protein: CASSYVNRESPLHF.

Details on this clonotype: Being one base from a much bigger clone, this may be a read error. This chain uses TRBV10-3 with TRBJ2-3, with D tentatively TRBD2 (5 bases). This CDR3 contains 16 residues. Germline CDR1 ENHRY, CDR2 SYGVKD. V lost 6 bases to trimming and J lost 2 bases, with 18 bases between them. The CDR3 nucleotides read TGTGCCATCAGGGGGAGTATCCGAGATCACACAGATACGCAGTATTTT. Protein sequence: CAIRGSIRDHTDTQYF.